These 5 T cell receptor beta chains originate from one sample sequenced in a study of a mutant IDH1 vaccine in newly diagnosed glioma. Time point given: week 11, during vaccination. With topical imiquimod, each dose of the vaccine consisted of 300 ug of mutant IDH1 20-mer peptide. Here immunoSEQ multiplex PCR was the method, and the copy in TCRdb shows in-frame clones only, minus some. This sample has 60,000 or so clones, with approximately 90% found just once. No antigen has been assigned to these receptors. Sequencing was performed on PBMCs, taken from a glioma patient whose treatment included an IDH1 peptide vaccine. These receptors all come from a man aged 40-50 years with glioma.

The chain is built from TRBV5-1 and TRBJ1-2; D call uncertain. Trimming removed 0 bases at V and 3 bases at J, with 9 bases between. Per germline, CDR1 SGHRS and CDR2 YFSETQ. CDR3 length equals 14 residues. The CDR3 bases are TGCGCCAGCAGCTTGGACAGTCTTGACTATGGCTACACCTTC. Its translation: CASSLDSLDYGYTF. Full variable domain (rest looked up from reference TRBV5-1 and TRBJ1-2): KAGVTQTPRYLIKTRGQQVTLSCSPISGHRSVSWYQQTPGQGLQFLFEYFSETQRNKGNFPGRFSGRQFSNSRSEMNVSTLELGDSALYLCASSLDSLDYGYTFGSGTRLTVV.

This chain links TRBV5-4 with TRBJ2-1; 8 bases fit TRBD2. The CDR3 length is 14 residues. The germline V gene has CDR1 SGHNT and CDR2 YYREEE (reference sequence). The trim removed 2 bases at V and 7 bases at J, leaving 5 bases unmatched. The CDR3 DNA follows: TGTGCCAGCAGCTTCCGGGGGGGCGGGAATGAGCAGTTCTTC. Amino acids: CASSFRGGGNEQFF.

V is TRBV9 and J is TRBJ1-3; D is perhaps TRBD1 (6 bases). The length of the CDR3 is 14 residues. Germline CDR1 reads SGDLS; CDR2 reads YYNGEE. Trimming stripped 4 bases from V and 7 bases from J, with 15 bases between. CDR3 bases: TGTGCCAGCAGCCCGGCAGGGGCAGGGAACACCATATATTTT. The encoded protein is CASSPAGAGNTIYF.

CDR3 amino acids: CSASISDTQYF. The CDR3, as DNA: TGCAGTGCTAGTATTTCAGATACGCAGTATTTT. The chain is built from TRBV20-1 and TRBJ2-3, with D uncertain. Germline V CDR1 and CDR2: DFQATT, SNEGSKA (reference sequence). V shed 3 bases and J shed 4 bases, with 5 bases lying between them. The CDR3 loop spans 11 amino acids.

The chain uses TRBV11-2 and TRBJ2-3; no firm D call. This CDR3 contains 14 residues. Germline CDR1 reads SGHAT; CDR2 reads FQNNGV. V was clipped by 7 bases and J by 4 bases, with 15 bases between them. The CDR3 reads CASTLQRRSDTQYF. CDR3 bases: TGTGCCAGCACGCTACAGAGGAGATCAGATACGCAGTATTTT.